These 30 T cell receptor beta chains originate from one sample sequenced in a study of regulatory T cells in long-lasting Graves disease. Arm-PCR of CDR3 regions and iRepertoire HTBI primers were the basis on which TCR beta libraries were built. TCRdb passed the multiplex PCR reads through MiXCR, listing each CDR3 protein once. The repertoire has 350,000 to 450,000 distinct CDR3 sequences, approximately 16% of them found once; the top ten carry roughly 7.7%. Time point given: newly diagnosed GD, antithyroid drugs for less than 3 months. From PBMCs, RNA was extracted and then used to make the TCR library. The same sample was also used in a study of T cells in Graves' hyperthyroidism and ophthalmopathy.

The sequences come from peripheral blood mononuclear cells (PBMCs), collected at new diagnosis, from a patient treated with antithyroid drugs. The receptors derive from a woman in her thirties or forties with Graves disease.

In this sample, this clonotype turned up many times. This sequence joins TRBV28 and TRBJ1-5; D is undetermined. Germline V gene lookup returns CDR1 MDHEN and CDR2 SYDVKM. This CDR3 has 12 amino acids. The ends were cut back, 8 bases at V and 1 base at J, with 6 bases in the middle. CDR3 coding DNA: TGTGCCAGCGGAGGAAGCAATCAGCCCCAGCATTTT. It yields the protein CASGGSNQPQHF. Full variable domain (rest looked up from reference TRBV28 and TRBJ1-5): DVKVTQSSRYLVKRTGEKVFLECVQDMDHENMFWYRQDPGLGLRLIYFSYDVKMKEKGDIPEGYSVSREKKERFSLILESASTNQTSMYLCASGGSNQPQHFGDGTRLSIL.

Ten or more counts support this clonotype. The V gene is TRBV7-2, the J gene TRBJ2-1; 9 bases line up with TRBD2. The junction had 4 bases not matched to a gene; V was cut back by 4 bases and J by 3 bases. Germline lookup yields CDR1 SGHTA and CDR2 FQGNSA. The CDR3 covers 15 residues. The CDR3 region has the DNA TGTGCCAGCAGCTCCGATAGCGGGAGCTACAATGAGCAGTTCTTC. Protein: CASSSDSGSYNEQFF.

The sample holds a few counts of this clonotype. This chain links TRBV19 with TRBJ2-1; 13 bases map to TRBD2. There are 17 residues in the CDR3. The germline CDR1 and CDR2 sequences are LNHDA and SQIVND (reference sequence). Unmatched junction bases numbered 7, after V lost 6 bases and J lost 2 bases. CDR3 sequence reads: CASRNRLAGGPYNEQFF. CDR3 DNA sequence: TGTGCCAGTAGAAACCGACTAGCGGGAGGTCCCTACAATGAGCAGTTCTTC.

This clonotype was seen a few times. The chain recombines TRBV12-3 or TRBV12-4 with TRBJ2-7; 12 positions agree with TRBD2. With V trimmed by 5 bases and J by 6 bases, 5 bases remained unmatched. This CDR3 contains 14 residues. CDR3: CASSPRTSGIEQYF. The CDR3 DNA reads TGTGCCAGCAGTCCCCGGACTAGCGGGATCGAGCAGTACTTC.

This clonotype was seen at least ten times. CDR3 DNA: TGTGCCAGCAGTCACGGGAGCGCCTACGAGCAGTACTTC. This codes for CASSHGSAYEQYF. The V call is TRBV28, the J call TRBJ2-7; perhaps TRBD2 as D (6 bases). Germline V gives CDR1 MDHEN, CDR2 SYDVKM. V lost 5 bases, J lost 2 bases, and 10 bases lay in between. This CDR3 spans 13 amino acids.

In its sample, this clonotype was seen many times. This chain uses TRBV20-1 with TRBJ2-1; the D call may be TRBD1 or TRBD2 (5 bases each). Trimming removed 4 bases from V and 3 bases from J, with 16 bases in between. This CDR3 region has 15 residues. Germline-derived CDR1 and CDR2 are DFQATT and SNEGSKA (reference sequence). CDR3 sequence (DNA): TGCAGTGCTATACGAGGAAGGGACCTCTACAATGAGCAGTTCTTC. It is translated as CSAIRGRDLYNEQFF.

This clonotype has at least ten counts. V and J are TRBV28 and TRBJ1-4; D gene uncertain. The CDR3 is 13 amino acids. Germline V CDR1 and CDR2: MDHEN, SYDVKM. V lost 10 bases and J lost 8, with 17 bases in between. CDR3 sequence reads: CATTGLREEKLFF. The CDR3 DNA is TGTGCCACAACGGGCCTCCGCGAGGAAAAACTGTTTTTT.

This clonotype appeared many times. V usage is TRBV28 and J usage is TRBJ1-2; TRBD1 agrees at 10 bases. Trimming cost V 8 bases and J 7 bases; bases outside gene matches: 10. Germline-derived CDR1 and CDR2 are MDHEN and SYDVKM. The CDR3 contains 14 residues. DNA of the CDR3: TGTGCCAGCCTACTGGGGGACAGGGGCTCTGGCTACACCTTC. Amino acid sequence: CASLLGDRGSGYTF.

This clonotype came up a few times. This chain connects TRBV3-1 to TRBJ1-1; D may be TRBD1 (6 bases). The CDR3 is 16 residues long. Trimming stripped 0 bases from V and 3 bases from J, with 14 bases between. Germline CDR1 reads LGHDT; CDR2 reads YNNKEL (reference sequence). CDR3 in amino acids: CASSQDLLGGDTEAFF. CDR3 DNA sequence: TGTGCCAGCAGCCAAGATCTGTTAGGGGGTGACACTGAAGCTTTCTTT.

This clonotype was seen a single time. This chain uses TRBV4-1 with TRBJ1-2; weak D call: TRBD1 (6 bases). Deletions cut 0 bases from V and 4 bases from J, with 12 bases between. The CDR3 loop spans 15 amino acids. In germline, CDR1 is MGHRA, CDR2 YSYEKL. In DNA, the CDR3 is TGCGCCAGCAGCCAAGAGTGGACAGAATCCTATGGCTACACCTTC. Residues: CASSQEWTESYGYTF.

This clonotype has only a few counts. The chain is built from TRBV5-1 and TRBJ2-2; TRBD2 might be the D (7 bases). Germline values: CDR1 SGHRS, CDR2 YFSETQ. The CDR3 has 17 residues. V gave up 4 bases and J gave up 0 bases, with 16 bases separating them. This CDR3 is CASSGRAAGANTGELFF. For the CDR3, the DNA is TGCGCCAGCAGCGGGAGGGCGGCAGGGGCGAACACCGGGGAGCTGTTTTTT.

This clonotype was observed at least ten times. The chain carries TRBV20-1 and TRBJ2-7; 7 bases agree with TRBD1. The CDR3 is 16 residues long. Germline CDR1 DFQATT, CDR2 SNEGSKA (reference sequence). V lost 1 base to trimming and J lost 0 bases; unmatched junction nucleotides: 9. The CDR3 is CSARAMRQGYSYEQYF. For the CDR3, the DNA is TGCAGTGCTAGAGCCATGCGACAGGGTTACTCCTACGAGCAGTACTTC.

This clonotype has a count of ten or more. The rearrangement uses TRBV10-3 and TRBJ2-2; the match to TRBD1 covers 9 bases. Unmatched junction bases numbered 5, after V lost 0 bases and J lost 3 bases. The CDR3 runs to 17 residues. Germline V CDR1 and CDR2: ENHRY, SYGVKD. The CDR3 DNA follows: TGTGCCATCAGTGAGTCCCGGACAGGGGCTTACACCGGGGAGCTGTTTTTT. Its protein is CAISESRTGAYTGELFF.

The table lists this clonotype with many counts. The genes are TRBV2 and TRBJ1-5; TRBD1 agrees at 8 bases. Trimming removed 9 bases from V and 2 bases from J; junction bases left unmatched: 24. Germline V lookup: CDR1 SNHLY, CDR2 FYNNEI. The CDR3 runs to 20 residues. In nucleotides, the CDR3 is TGTGCCAGGGACGCAGATACAGGGGGGCGAGTAAATAGGGGCAATCAGCCCCAGCATTTT. Protein product: CARDADTGGRVNRGNQPQHF.

This clonotype was detected ten times or more. Relative to the germline gene, one junction end is altered; a read error may explain this. J is TRBJ2-7 and V is TRBV7-7; the D gene is possibly TRBD1 (5 bases). CDR1 SSHAT and CDR2 FNYEAQ come from the germline V gene (reference sequence). This CDR3 has 13 amino acids. CDR3 in amino acids: CASSLQENYEQYF. CDR3 DNA sequence: TGTGCTAGCAGCCTACAGGAGAACTACGAGCAGTACTTC.

This clonotype turned up a few times. The rearrangement links TRBV10-3 to TRBJ1-4; possible D gene TRBD1, 6 bases. This CDR3 is built from 15 residues. V dropped 8 bases and J dropped 0 bases, with 13 bases sitting between them. In germline, CDR1 is ENHRY, CDR2 SYGVKD. The CDR3 DNA sequence: TGTGCCATCTCGCCGACAGGCCCAACTAATGAAAAACTGTTTTTT. This encodes CAISPTGPTNEKLFF.

This clonotype has a count of ten or more. This sequence joins TRBV30 and TRBJ2-2; D is unresolved. Germline V gene data show CDR1 as GTSNPN and CDR2 as SVGIG (reference sequence). V lost 2 bases and J lost 4, with 2 bases in between. The CDR3 sequence is 11 residues long. The CDR3 nucleotides read TGTGCCTGGAGTCTCACCGGGGAGCTGTTTTTT. Protein: CAWSLTGELFF.

The chain is built from TRBV30 and TRBJ2-2, with 9 bases lining up with TRBD1. The CDR3 spans 16 residues. Germline V gives CDR1 GTSNPN, CDR2 SVGIG (reference sequence). V lost 2 bases, J lost 6 bases, and 10 bases stayed unmatched. CDR3 region: CAWSPLGQGSAGELFF. CDR3 nucleotide sequence: TGTGCCTGGAGTCCCCTGGGACAGGGCTCGGCCGGGGAGCTGTTTTTT.

The genes are TRBV28 and TRBJ2-1, with D perhaps matching TRBD1 (6 bases). The germline V gene encodes CDR1 MDHEN and CDR2 SYDVKM. The ends were cut back, 8 bases at V and 6 bases at J, with 20 bases in the middle. The CDR3 covers 15 residues. CDR3 amino acids: CASESLFRGINEQFF. The CDR3 bases are TGTGCCAGCGAGTCCCTCTTTAGGGGGATCAATGAGCAGTTCTTC.

This clonotype was seen at least ten times. The V gene is TRBV20-1, the J gene TRBJ2-1; a weak D match, TRBD2 (5 bases). Germline loops: CDR1 DFQATT, CDR2 SNEGSKA (reference sequence). The length of the CDR3 is 13 residues. Trimming pared 3 bases from V and 5 bases from J, leaving 11 bases between. This chain's CDR3 is CSARFSANNEQFF. CDR3 in DNA: TGCAGTGCTAGGTTTAGCGCCAACAATGAGCAGTTCTTC.

This clonotype was observed at least ten times. This chain uses TRBV20-1 with TRBJ2-5; the match to TRBD2 covers 8 bases. This CDR3 comprises 17 residues. Trimming at V came to 0 bases and at J to 4 bases, leaving 13 bases not matched to a gene. Germline assignment: CDR1 DFQATT and CDR2 SNEGSKA (reference sequence). In DNA form, the CDR3 reads TGCAGTGCTAGAGAGGCCGTTAGCGGGATATTAGGAGAGACCCAGTACTTC. Translating gives CSAREAVSGILGETQYF.

In this sample, this clonotype turned up many times. Mismatch with germline at one junction end may stem from a read error. J is TRBJ2-5 and V is TRBV5-1; tentatively, D is TRBD2 (5 bases). Germline values: CDR1 SGHRS, CDR2 YFSETQ. The length of the CDR3 is 12 residues. The CDR3 reads CASSELGETQYF. CDR3 in DNA: TGTGCCAGCAGTGAACTAGGAGAGACCCAGTACTTC.

The chain couples TRBV3-1 to TRBJ1-6; tentative D call: TRBD1 (5 bases). V lost 5 bases, J lost 7 bases, and 15 bases lay in between. The CDR3 runs 15 residues. Germline values: CDR1 LGHDT, CDR2 YNNKEL (reference sequence). The CDR3 sequence: CASSTRGDGNSPLHF. The CDR3 DNA reads TGTGCCAGCAGCACCCGGGGGGACGGAAATTCACCCCTCCACTTT.

This clonotype has a count of ten or more. The chain has TRBV5-1 and TRBJ2-5, with TRBD1 matching 11 bases. With V trimmed by 4 bases and J by 9 bases, 8 bases remained unmatched. The CDR3 is 14 amino acids. Germline V lookup: CDR1 SGHRS, CDR2 YFSETQ. CDR3 amino acids: CASSHGQGAEAQYF. The CDR3 DNA reads TGCGCCAGCAGCCATGGACAGGGGGCCGAGGCCCAGTACTTC.

About this clonotype: This sequence may be a read error, since a much larger clone differs from it by one base. The chain links TRBV10-2 to TRBJ2-3; 9 bases align to TRBD2. The V segment lost 9 bases and the J segment 0 bases; nucleotides outside the gene matches: 10. Per germline, CDR1 WSHSY and CDR2 SAAADI. The CDR3 contains 16 residues. The DNA for the CDR3 is TGCGCCAGTTATCCTGCTAGCGGGACTAGCACAGATACGCAGTATTTT. Its protein is CASYPASGTSTDTQYF.

This clonotype has more than one count but fewer than ten. This chain links TRBV20-1 with TRBJ2-7, with TRBD1 matching over 8 bases. CDR3 size: 15 residues. V shed 0 bases and J 3 bases; nucleotides not matched to a gene: 7. The germline V gene has CDR1 DFQATT and CDR2 SNEGSKA (reference sequence). In DNA, the CDR3 is TGCAGTGCTAGAGACCGGGACAGGAGCTTCTACGAGCAGTACTTC. Residues: CSARDRDRSFYEQYF.

Ten or more counts support this clonotype. The gene calls are TRBV28 and TRBJ2-7; no definite D call. V shed 6 bases and J shed 6 bases, with 15 bases lying between them. There are 13 residues in the CDR3. Germline lookup yields CDR1 MDHEN and CDR2 SYDVKM. The CDR3 sequence is CASSKWSGPEQYF. CDR3 sequence (DNA): TGTGCCAGCAGCAAATGGTCAGGACCCGAGCAGTACTTC.

Ten or more counts support this clonotype. This rearrangement joins TRBV6-5 to TRBJ1-6; D possibly corresponds to TRBD1 (5 bases). The germline V gene encodes CDR1 MNHEY and CDR2 SVGAGI. Trimming took 0 bases from V and 8 from J, leaving 8 bases between them. This CDR3 comprises 14 residues. The CDR3 region has the DNA TGTGCCAGCAGTTACTCCGGGGCTCATTCACCCCTCCACTTT. Translated: CASSYSGAHSPLHF.

This clonotype was picked up many times. The CDR3: CASTDPDSLKNIAYF. CDR3 bases: TGTGCCAGCACCGATCCTGACAGCCTCAAAAACATTGCGTACTTC. V usage is TRBV5-8 and J usage is TRBJ2-4, with D possibly matching TRBD1 (5 bases). The V end lost 6 bases, the J end lost 15 bases, and 28 bases lay between the germline ends. Germline-derived CDR1 and CDR2 are SGHTS and YDEGEE. The CDR3 runs 15 residues.

There are many counts of this clonotype. The chain is built from TRBV2 and TRBJ1-1, with 7 nucleotides matching TRBD1. V was clipped by 2 bases and J by 3 bases; unmatched bases: 9. This CDR3 is built from 16 residues. CDR1 SNHLY and CDR2 FYNNEI come from the germline V gene. The CDR3 DNA sequence: TGTGCCAGCAGTGAAAAAATACGGCAGGGGGACACTGAAGCTTTCTTT. This sequence encodes CASSEKIRQGDTEAFF.